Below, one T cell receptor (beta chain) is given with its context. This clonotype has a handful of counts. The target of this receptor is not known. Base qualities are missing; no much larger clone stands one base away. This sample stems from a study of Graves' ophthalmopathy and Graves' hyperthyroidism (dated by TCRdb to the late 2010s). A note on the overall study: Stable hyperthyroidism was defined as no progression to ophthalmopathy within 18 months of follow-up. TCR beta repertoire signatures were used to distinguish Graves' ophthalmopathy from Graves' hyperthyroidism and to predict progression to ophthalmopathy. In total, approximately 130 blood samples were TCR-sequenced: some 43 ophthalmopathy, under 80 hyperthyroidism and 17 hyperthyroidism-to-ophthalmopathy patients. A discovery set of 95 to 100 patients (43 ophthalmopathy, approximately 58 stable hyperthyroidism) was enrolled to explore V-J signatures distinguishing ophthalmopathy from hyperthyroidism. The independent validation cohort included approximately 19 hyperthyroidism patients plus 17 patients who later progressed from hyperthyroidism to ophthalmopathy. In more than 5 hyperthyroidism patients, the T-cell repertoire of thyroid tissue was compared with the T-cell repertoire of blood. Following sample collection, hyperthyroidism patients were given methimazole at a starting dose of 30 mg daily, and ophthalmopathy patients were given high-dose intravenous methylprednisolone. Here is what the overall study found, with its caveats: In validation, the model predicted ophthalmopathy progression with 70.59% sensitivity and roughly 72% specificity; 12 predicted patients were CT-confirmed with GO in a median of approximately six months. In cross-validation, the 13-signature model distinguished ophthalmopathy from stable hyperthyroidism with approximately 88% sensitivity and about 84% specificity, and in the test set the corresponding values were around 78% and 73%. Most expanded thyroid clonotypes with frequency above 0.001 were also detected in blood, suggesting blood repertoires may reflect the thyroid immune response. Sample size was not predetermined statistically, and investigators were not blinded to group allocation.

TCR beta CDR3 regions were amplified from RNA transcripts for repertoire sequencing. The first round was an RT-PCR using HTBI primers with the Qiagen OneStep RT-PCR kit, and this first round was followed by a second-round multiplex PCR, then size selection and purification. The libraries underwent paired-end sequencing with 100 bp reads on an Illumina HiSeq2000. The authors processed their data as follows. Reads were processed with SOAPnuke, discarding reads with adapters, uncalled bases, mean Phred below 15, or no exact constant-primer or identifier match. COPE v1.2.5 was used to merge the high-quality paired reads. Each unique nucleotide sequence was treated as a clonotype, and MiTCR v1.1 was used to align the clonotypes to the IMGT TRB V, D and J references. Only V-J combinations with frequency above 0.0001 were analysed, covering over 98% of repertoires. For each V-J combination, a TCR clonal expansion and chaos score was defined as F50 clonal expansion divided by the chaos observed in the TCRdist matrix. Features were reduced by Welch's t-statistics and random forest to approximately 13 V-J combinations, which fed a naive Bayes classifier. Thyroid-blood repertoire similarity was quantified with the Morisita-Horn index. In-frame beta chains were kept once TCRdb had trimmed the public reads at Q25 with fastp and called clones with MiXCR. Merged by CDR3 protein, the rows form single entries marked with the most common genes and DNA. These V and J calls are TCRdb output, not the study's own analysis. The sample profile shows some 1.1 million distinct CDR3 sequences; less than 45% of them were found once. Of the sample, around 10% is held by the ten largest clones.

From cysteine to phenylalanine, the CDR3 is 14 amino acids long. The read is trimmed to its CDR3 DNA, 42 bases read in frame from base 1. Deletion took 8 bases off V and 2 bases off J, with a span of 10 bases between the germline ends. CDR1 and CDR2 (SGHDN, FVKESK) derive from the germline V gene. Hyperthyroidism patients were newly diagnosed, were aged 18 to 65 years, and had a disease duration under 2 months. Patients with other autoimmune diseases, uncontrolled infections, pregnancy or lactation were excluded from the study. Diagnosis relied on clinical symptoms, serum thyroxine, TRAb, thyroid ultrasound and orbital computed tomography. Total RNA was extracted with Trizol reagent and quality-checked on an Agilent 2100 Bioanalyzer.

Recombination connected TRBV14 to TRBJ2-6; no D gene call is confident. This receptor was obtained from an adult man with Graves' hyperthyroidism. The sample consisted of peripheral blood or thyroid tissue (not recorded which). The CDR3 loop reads CASSQATGANVLTF. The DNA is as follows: TGTGCCAGCTCCCAGGCTACTGGGGCCAACGTCCTGACTTTC.